This T cell receptor (beta chain) was identified during a study of T cells in Graves' hyperthyroidism and ophthalmopathy. The germline CDR1 and CDR2 sequences are LGHDT and YNNKEL (reference sequence). This CDR3 has 15 residues. V lost 0 bases to trimming and J lost 0 bases, with 6 bases between them. This sample holds PBMCs from less than 11 ml fresh peripheral blood. Using RNA transcripts as the source, TCR beta CDR3 regions were amplified. TCR CDR3 underwent first-round RT-PCR with the HTBI primer set. TCRdb analysed the multiplex PCR reads with MiXCR anew, one entry per CDR3 protein. The repertoire holds approximately 360,000 distinct CDR3 sequences, with approximately 14% as singletons. This clonotype was observed many times.

This receptor was identified in a woman younger than 30 with Graves' hyperthyroidism that later progressed to Graves' ophthalmopathy. The chain combines TRBV3-1 with TRBJ1-3; D unclear. Input material: blood. The CDR3 DNA follows: TGTGCCAGCAGCCAAGAGAGGGTCTCTGGAAACACCATATATTTT. Protein product: CASSQERVSGNTIYF.